The sequence of this T cell receptor (beta chain) was determined in a study of response to subunit inactivated influenza vaccine. This clonotype was recorded many times. Antigen specificity is unknown. TCRdb reanalysed the RT-PCR reads using MiXCR and keeps one entry per CDR3 protein. The sample includes roughly 570,000 distinct CDR3 sequences, 13% seen only once; the top ten take less than 15%. Notes on the study in general: Every seasonal influenza vaccination brings in few new T cells, the authors suggested.

The ends lost 3 bases at V and 3 bases at J; junction bases unmatched: 4. The CDR3 length is 14 residues. The source is a man in his forties or fifties who received an inactivated influenza vaccine. This rearrangement joins TRBV12-3 or TRBV12-4 to TRBJ2-5, with 7 bases identical to TRBD1. The specimen was PBMCs from blood, collected more than 35 days after vaccination. The CDR3 loop reads CASSLGQTKETQYF. The CDR3 coding sequence is TGTGCCAGCAGTTTGGGACAGACTAAAGAGACCCAGTACTTC.